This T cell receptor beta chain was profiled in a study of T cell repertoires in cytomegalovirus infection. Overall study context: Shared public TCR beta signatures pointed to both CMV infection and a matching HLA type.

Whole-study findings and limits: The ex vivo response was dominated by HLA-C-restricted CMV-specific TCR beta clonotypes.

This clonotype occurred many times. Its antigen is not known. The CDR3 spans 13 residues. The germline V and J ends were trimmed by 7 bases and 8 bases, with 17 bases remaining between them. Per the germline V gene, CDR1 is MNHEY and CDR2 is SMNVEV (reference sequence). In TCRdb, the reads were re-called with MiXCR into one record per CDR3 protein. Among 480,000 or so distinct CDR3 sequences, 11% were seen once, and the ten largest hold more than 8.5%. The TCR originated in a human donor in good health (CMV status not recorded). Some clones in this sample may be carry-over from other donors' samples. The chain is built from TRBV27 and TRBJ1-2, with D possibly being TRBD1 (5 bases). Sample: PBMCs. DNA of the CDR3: TGTGCCAGCATGGGAAACGGGGGGGAAGGCTACACCTTC. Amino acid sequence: CASMGNGGEGYTF.